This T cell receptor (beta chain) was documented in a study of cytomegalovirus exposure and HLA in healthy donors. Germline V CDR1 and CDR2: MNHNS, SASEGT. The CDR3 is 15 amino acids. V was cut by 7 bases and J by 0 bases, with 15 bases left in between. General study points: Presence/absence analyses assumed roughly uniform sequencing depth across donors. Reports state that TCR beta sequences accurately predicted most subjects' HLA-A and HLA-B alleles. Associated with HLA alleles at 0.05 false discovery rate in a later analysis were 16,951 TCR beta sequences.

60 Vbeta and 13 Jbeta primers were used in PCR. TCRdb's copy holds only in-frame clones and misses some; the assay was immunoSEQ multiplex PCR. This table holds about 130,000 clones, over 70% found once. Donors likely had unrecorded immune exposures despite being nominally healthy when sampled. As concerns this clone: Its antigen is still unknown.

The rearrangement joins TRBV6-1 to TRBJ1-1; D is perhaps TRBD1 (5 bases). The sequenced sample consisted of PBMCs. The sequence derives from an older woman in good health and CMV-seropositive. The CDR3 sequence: CASILMGGVNTEAFF. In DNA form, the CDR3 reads TGTGCCAGCATCCTCATGGGGGGGGTGAACACTGAAGCTTTCTTT.